This T cell receptor (beta chain) comes out of a study of CD8+CD57+ T cells in acquired aplastic anemia. Study background: When averaged, DNA from sorted CD4+ and CD8+ cells came to 3 to 3.5 ug. Study-wide findings and caveats: Patients and controls shared nearly 30 CD8+ CDR3 sequences, highly expressed in patients. Patients did not significantly differ from controls in CD8+ Simpson's diversity.

The CDR3 is 15 amino acids. Looked up from germline, CDR1 is DFQATT and CDR2 is SNEGSKA (reference sequence). With V trimmed by 0 bases and J by 8 bases, 6 bases remained unmatched. Profiles of TCR beta VDJ and CDR3 were generated from a genomic DNA template. TCRdb re-analysed the reads in MiXCR, keeping a single row per CDR3 protein. The data show 250,000 to 350,000 distinct CDR3 sequences, with 55% to 60% seen just once and 6.5% to 10% held by the top ten. This clonotype was picked up a small number of times. The antigen is not known. This TCR was recovered from a human donor with severe aplastic anemia or a healthy control (not recorded which). The rearrangement joins TRBV20-1 to TRBJ1-6; 8 bases line up with TRBD1. Material for sequencing was sorted CD4+, CD8+, or CD8+CD57+ T cells (not recorded which) from PBMCs. CDR3 protein: CSARDVDRADSPLHF. DNA of the CDR3: TGCAGTGCTAGAGATGTGGACAGGGCCGATTCACCCCTCCACTTT.